The T cell receptor beta chain described here comes from a study of cytomegalovirus exposure and HLA in healthy donors. Looking at the study overall: The approximately 120 validation repertoires used the same platform as the roughly 610 first-cohort repertoires, a later analysis reported.

This clone occurred once. Its antigen is as yet unknown. Trimming at V came to 3 bases and at J to 0 bases, leaving 22 bases not matched to a gene. Germline assignment: CDR1 KGHSH and CDR2 LQKENI. The CDR3 loop spans 21 amino acids. Study-level results: Per published reports, the classifier diagnosed cytomegalovirus status with high specificity and sensitivity. Specificity of a few CMV-associated chains for CMV antigens was verified in vitro.

The table came from immunoSEQ multiplex PCR; TCRdb's copy has only in-frame clones and leaves some out. The table lists roughly 150,000 clones, 84% of them singletons. This chain connects TRBV18 to TRBJ1-1; 7 nucleotides agree with TRBD1. The sequence was obtained from a man aged 25-45 years in good health and CMV-seropositive. Sequencing was done on a sample of PBMCs. CDR3 region: CASSPTAFAGRGNPLNTEAFF. The DNA of the CDR3 is TGTGCCAGCTCACCGACCGCTTTTGCGGGCAGGGGGAACCCTTTGAACACTGAAGCTTTCTTT.